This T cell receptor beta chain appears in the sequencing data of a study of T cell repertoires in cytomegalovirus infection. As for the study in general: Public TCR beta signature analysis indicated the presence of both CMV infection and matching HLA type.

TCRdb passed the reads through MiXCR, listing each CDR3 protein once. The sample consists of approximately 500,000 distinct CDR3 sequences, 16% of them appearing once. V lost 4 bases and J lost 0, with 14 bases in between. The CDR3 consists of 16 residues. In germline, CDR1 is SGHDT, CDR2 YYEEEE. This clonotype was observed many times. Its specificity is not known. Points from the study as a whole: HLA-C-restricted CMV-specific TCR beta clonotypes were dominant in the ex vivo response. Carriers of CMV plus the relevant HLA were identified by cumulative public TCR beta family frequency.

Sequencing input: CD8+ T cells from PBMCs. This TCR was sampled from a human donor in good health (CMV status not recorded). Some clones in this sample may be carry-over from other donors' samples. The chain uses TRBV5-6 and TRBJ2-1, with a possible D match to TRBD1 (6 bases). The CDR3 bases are TGTGCCAGCAGCCGCAAGGGGGTCAGCTCCTACAATGAGCAGTTCTTC. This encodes CASSRKGVSSYNEQFF.